The T cell receptor beta chain described here comes from a study of vaccination effects on CD4 cells after COVID-19. Data came from immunoSEQ multiplex PCR; TCRdb stores just in-frame clones and leaves some out. The table records tens of thousands of clones, 65% to 80% of them present only once. Cultured cells yielded isolated CD4+ T cells after around 9 days. Convalescent patients had PCR-confirmed SARS-CoV-2 infection between March and December 2020. Each participant was given two doses of one vaccine (BNT162b2 or mRNA-1273). From germline, CDR1 is SGHAT and CDR2 FQNNGV. The V and J ends lost 2 bases and 5 bases respectively, with 18 bases between them. CDR3 length: 17 residues. In regard to this clone: Its antigen is currently unknown.

This receptor was identified in a human donor who had a prior SARS-CoV-2 infection. The rearrangement joins TRBV11-2 to TRBJ1-4, with a tentative D call TRBD1 (5 bases). Source: CD4+ T cells from PBMCs cultured without peptide, taken after COVID-19 vaccination. For the CDR3, the DNA is TGTGCCAGCAGCTTAAGCCCGAGGGACGGGCAAAATGAAAAACTGTTTTTT. It encodes CASSLSPRDGQNEKLFF. Together with reference TRBV11-2 and TRBJ1-4, the CDR3 gives the full variable domain: EAGVAQSPRYKIIEKRQSVAFWCNPISGHATLYWYQQILGQGPKLLIQFQNNGVVDDSQLPKDRFSAERLKGVDSTLKIQPAKLEDSAVYLCASSLSPRDGQNEKLFFGSGTQLSVL.